A single sample gave rise to the 24 T cell receptor beta chains below, sequenced in a study of OX40 agonist ivuxolimab in advanced cancers. Produced via immunoSEQ multiplex PCR; TCRdb's table is partial and in-frame only. The table has about 93,000 clones, about 91% seen once; the top ten hold roughly 0.5%. The sequencing here drew on CD4+ or CD8+ T cells sorted from blood, taken in a trial of the OX40 agonist ivuxolimab. These receptors originate from an adult with an advanced solid tumor such as melanoma, head and neck, liver or kidney cancer.

The J gene is TRBJ1-2, the V gene TRBV18; D remains unclear. There are 16 residues in the CDR3. Per germline, CDR1 KGHSH and CDR2 LQKENI. Trimming removed 3 bases from V and 0 bases from J, with 14 bases in between. The CDR3 sequence is CASSPTLGIANYGYTF. The CDR3 DNA follows: TGTGCCAGCTCACCTACCCTAGGGATAGCTAACTATGGCTACACCTTC.

J is TRBJ2-7 and V is TRBV6-6; the match to TRBD1 covers 10 bases. V dropped 6 bases and J dropped 2; count of bases not matched to a gene: 4. The length of the CDR3 is 14 residues. Germline loops: CDR1 MNHNY, CDR2 SVGAGI (reference sequence). The CDR3 loop reads CASRRTGGAYEQYF. The CDR3, as DNA: TGTGCCAGCAGAAGGACAGGGGGTGCCTACGAGCAGTACTTC.

The V and J genes are TRBV6-5 and TRBJ1-2, with a possible D match to TRBD1 (6 bases). CDR1 is MNHEY, CDR2 SVGAGI, per germline. The germline V and J ends were trimmed by 5 bases and 8 bases, with 18 bases remaining between them. The length of the CDR3 is 14 residues. CDR3 sequence (DNA): TGTGCCAGCAGTGAGAACAGGGTCCCGGGCGGCTACACCTTC. Protein: CASSENRVPGGYTF.

V usage is TRBV4-1 and J usage is TRBJ2-3, with a tentative D call TRBD1 (6 bases). The CDR3 spans 17 residues. The V gene lost 0 bases and the J gene lost 5 bases, with 18 bases spanning the gap. CDR1 is MGHRA, CDR2 YSYEKL, per germline. The DNA of the CDR3 is TGCGCCAGCAGCCAAGATACGGACAGTGTGTTTAGAGATACGCAGTATTTT. Amino acid sequence: CASSQDTDSVFRDTQYF.

The chain recombines TRBV18 with TRBJ2-3; tentative D call: TRBD2 (5 bases). Per germline, CDR1 KGHSH and CDR2 LQKENI. The CDR3 is made up of 13 amino acids. The V gene lost 5 bases and the J gene lost 6 bases, with 12 bases spanning the gap. CDR3: CASSTGVGDTQYF. In DNA form, the CDR3 reads TGTGCCAGCTCAACCGGGGTCGGCGATACGCAGTATTTT.

V and J are TRBV18 and TRBJ1-3; D gene ambiguous. The germline V and J ends were trimmed by 6 bases and 2 bases, with 14 bases remaining between them. The CDR3 runs 15 residues. Looked up from germline, CDR1 is KGHSH and CDR2 is LQKENI. The CDR3, as DNA: TGTGCCAGCTCGACTACACGGGAGGCTGGAAACACCATATATTTT. This codes for CASSTTREAGNTIYF.

This rearrangement joins TRBV7-3 to TRBJ2-2; TRBD1 or TRBD2 may be the D gene (5 bases each). V dropped 1 base and J dropped 6 bases, with 15 bases sitting between them. CDR1 is SGHTA and CDR2 is FQGTGA in the germline V gene. The CDR3 is 16 amino acids. The CDR3 sequence: CASSLMGPGPSGELFF. CDR3 in DNA: TGTGCCAGCAGCTTAATGGGACCGGGGCCCTCCGGGGAGCTGTTTTTT.

The chain links TRBV6-6 to TRBJ1-6; perhaps TRBD1 as D (5 bases). This CDR3 region has 13 residues. Deletions cut 6 bases from V and 9 bases from J, with 12 bases between. The germline V gene has CDR1 MNHNY and CDR2 SVGAGI (reference sequence). CDR3 sequence (DNA): TGTGCCAGCAGGGGGGACGGGAGTTCACCCCTCCACTTT. Residues: CASRGDGSSPLHF.

J is TRBJ1-2 and V is TRBV18, with D maybe TRBD1 (5 bases). The CDR3 length is 17 residues. CDR1 KGHSH and CDR2 LQKENI come from the germline V gene. V lost 0 bases, J lost 7 bases, and 21 bases lay in between. Here the CDR3 DNA reads TGTGCCAGCTCACCACCCCCCCCCGGGGGAGCTCGAGGTGGCTACACCTTC. It yields the protein CASSPPPPGGARGGYTF.

The chain couples TRBV6-6 to TRBJ1-1; D unresolved. In germline, CDR1 is MNHNY, CDR2 SVGAGI (reference sequence). This CDR3 contains 12 residues. V was trimmed by 4 bases and J by 8 bases, leaving 11 bases between them. CDR3 in amino acids: CASSSPGTEAFF. The DNA of the CDR3 is TGTGCCAGCAGTTCCCCTGGTACGGAAGCTTTCTTT.

The chain recombines TRBV11-2 with TRBJ2-7; D gene ambiguous. The ends were cut back, 1 base at V and 3 bases at J, with 10 bases in the middle. CDR3 length: 14 amino acids. Germline-derived CDR1 and CDR2 are SGHAT and FQNNGV. The CDR3 DNA follows: TGTGCCAGCAGCTTAGCGGGCGCAGTCTACGAGCAGTACTTC. Translation gives CASSLAGAVYEQYF.

The chain carries TRBV21-1 and TRBJ2-5; the D call TRBD1 from the table was never checked on the DNA. TRBV21-1 is assigned pseudogene status. The CDR3 loop spans 14 amino acids. This CDR3 reads CASRKGAAQETQYF. DNA of the CDR3: TGTGCCAGCAGAAAAGGGGCAGCACAAGAGACCCAGTACTTC.

The chain employs TRBV11-2 and TRBJ1-4; no firm D call. V lost 5 bases to trimming and J lost 0 bases, with 10 bases between them. Germline V gene lookup returns CDR1 SGHAT and CDR2 FQNNGV. This CDR3 is 15 amino acids long. The DNA of the CDR3 is TGTGCCAGCAGCAGGGCATTAGCAACTAATGAAAAACTGTTTTTT. It codes for CASSRALATNEKLFF.

This sequence joins TRBV5-4 and TRBJ2-2, with D unclear. The V end was cut by 1 base, the J end by 5 bases, with 15 bases between. Germline lookup yields CDR1 SGHNT and CDR2 YYREEE (reference sequence). The CDR3 contains 16 residues. The chain's CDR3 is CASSLSPGPTTGELFF. Written as DNA, the CDR3 is TGTGCCAGCAGCTTGTCTCCAGGACCTACGACCGGGGAGCTGTTTTTT.

This sequence joins TRBV6-1 and TRBJ1-5, with D uncertain. Germline-derived CDR1 and CDR2 are MNHNS and SASEGT. Trimming stripped 6 bases from V and 4 bases from J, with 10 bases between. CDR3 length: 13 residues. The CDR3 DNA reads TGTGCCAGCAGATCAAATGGGAATCAGCCCCAGCATTTT. Protein: CASRSNGNQPQHF.

The chain carries TRBV29-1 and TRBJ2-1, with 10 bases identical to TRBD2. The J segment lost 9 bases and the V segment lost 6 bases, leaving 8 bases of the junction unmatched. The germline gives CDR1 SQVTM, CDR2 ANQGSEA. The CDR3 contains 13 residues. Written as DNA, the CDR3 is TGCAGCGTCGAGCGGGGGGGCCGGGGTGAGCAGTTCTTC. Translation gives CSVERGGRGEQFF.

This clone has a single count. The V gene is TRBV7-3, the J gene TRBJ2-3; D gene unclear. V lost 0 bases and J lost 3, with 4 bases in between. CDR3 length: 13 residues. Germline V lookup: CDR1 SGHTA, CDR2 FQGTGA. CDR3 in DNA: TGTGCCAGCAGCTTAACGTGGACAGATACGCAGTATTTT. It translates to CASSLTWTDTQYF.

The gene calls are TRBV25-1 and TRBJ1-2, with D tentatively TRBD1 (5 bases). Germline CDR1 and CDR2: MGHDK and SYGVNS. V was shortened by 3 bases and J by 7 bases, with 15 bases between the two germline ends. The CDR3 is made up of 14 amino acids. The CDR3 spells CASSDRKTVGGYTF. The CDR3 DNA reads TGTGCCAGCAGTGACCGAAAGACAGTGGGTGGCTACACCTTC.

This clone showed up just a few times. The chain carries TRBV4-1 and TRBJ1-1, with D unclear. This CDR3 has 16 residues. V was shortened by 3 bases and J by 0 bases, with 14 bases between the two germline ends. Germline CDR1 is MGHRA and CDR2 is YSYEKL. The CDR3 DNA follows: TGCGCCAGCAGCCACCGGGTGGGGTCACTGAACACTGAAGCTTTCTTT. Its protein product is CASSHRVGSLNTEAFF.

The gene calls are TRBV15 and TRBJ1-1, with 8 bases lining up with TRBD1. V shed 5 bases and J 1 base; nucleotides not matched to a gene: 3. Germline V gene lookup returns CDR1 LNHNV and CDR2 YYDKDF (reference sequence). The CDR3 is made up of 14 amino acids. The CDR3 DNA follows: TGTGCCACCAGCCGGGACAGGTGGAACACTGAAGCTTTCTTT. It is translated as CATSRDRWNTEAFF.

This chain joins TRBV2 and TRBJ1-5; no reliable D call. The germline V gene has CDR1 SNHLY and CDR2 FYNNEI. Deletions cut 6 bases from V and 0 bases from J, with 6 bases between. CDR3 size: 13 residues. CDR3 residues: CASRPDSNQPQHF. The CDR3 DNA reads as TGTGCCAGCAGGCCAGATAGCAATCAGCCCCAGCATTTT. Supplemented by reference TRBV2 and TRBJ1-5, the full variable domain reads EPEVTQTPSHQVTQMGQEVILRCVPISNHLYFYWYRQILGQKVEFLVSFYNNEISEKSEIFDDQFSVERPDGSNFTLKIRSTKLEDSAMYFCASRPDSNQPQHFGDGTRLSIL.

The chain recombines TRBV6-1 with TRBJ1-1; no reliable D call. Trimming cost V 9 bases and J 5 bases, with 16 bases left between them. The germline CDR1 and CDR2 sequences are MNHNS and SASEGT. The CDR3 covers 13 residues. CDR3 loop: CASCSRGGTEAFF. The CDR3 DNA sequence: TGTGCCAGTTGCTCCCGAGGTGGAACTGAAGCTTTCTTT.

The V gene is TRBV19, the J gene TRBJ1-4; TRBD1 agrees at 10 bases. The CDR3 runs 15 residues. Per the germline V gene, CDR1 is LNHDA and CDR2 is SQIVND (reference sequence). Unmatched junction bases numbered 3, after V lost 3 bases and J lost 5 bases. The CDR3 region is CASSMGTGANEKLFF. CDR3 DNA: TGTGCCAGTAGTATGGGGACAGGGGCCAATGAAAAACTGTTTTTT. Filled out from reference TRBV19 and TRBJ1-4, the complete variable domain reads DGGITQSPKYLFRKEGQNVTLSCEQNLNHDAMYWYRQDPGQGLRLIYYSQIVNDFQKGDIAEGYSVSREKKESFPLTVTSAQKNPTAFYLCASSMGTGANEKLFFGSGTQLSVL.

This clone turned up a few times. The V gene is TRBV21-1, the J gene TRBJ1-2; TRBD1 is taken as the D call from the table, unchecked against the DNA. TRBV21-1 is reported as a pseudogene. The CDR3 consists of 15 residues. The CDR3 DNA reads TGTGCCAGCAGCACGTCACAGGGTTCATTGGATGGCTACACCTTC. Protein: CASSTSQGSLDGYTF.